The T cell receptor (beta chain) under discussion was sequenced for a study of vaccination effects on CD4 cells after COVID-19. Study summary: Both of the two convalescent patients gave a sample, one 16 days and one a week before vaccination.

Study-level results: Marked clonal contraction of infection- and vaccine-induced clones was seen late after vaccination.

Germline CDR1 reads SGHAT; CDR2 reads FQNNGV. The CDR3 totals 16 residues. V lost 0 bases and J 4 bases, leaving 13 bases between the germline ends. CD4+ T cells specific for antigen were expanded with viral peptide pools by the ViraFEST assay before sequencing. Isolation of CD4+ T cells took place after around 10 days of culture. Confirmation by PCR established that the person had SARS-CoV-2 infection between March and December 2020. Clones were read by immunoSEQ multiplex PCR, and TCRdb kept only the in-frame ones, dropping some. The table lists around 53,000 clones, 75% to 85% of them singletons. Points on this clone: Its specificity is unknown.

The origin of this receptor is a human donor who had a prior SARS-CoV-2 infection. The gene calls are TRBV11-2 and TRBJ1-5; TRBD1 is a possible D gene (5 bases). The sample here was CD4+ T cells from PBMCs cultured with HIV peptides, taken before COVID-19 vaccination. Noted subset: HIV-1 Nef peptide pool negative control/reference culture. CDR3 in amino acids: CASSLDRGKPNQPQHF. The CDR3, as DNA: TGTGCCAGCAGCTTAGATCGGGGGAAGCCAAATCAGCCCCAGCATTTT.